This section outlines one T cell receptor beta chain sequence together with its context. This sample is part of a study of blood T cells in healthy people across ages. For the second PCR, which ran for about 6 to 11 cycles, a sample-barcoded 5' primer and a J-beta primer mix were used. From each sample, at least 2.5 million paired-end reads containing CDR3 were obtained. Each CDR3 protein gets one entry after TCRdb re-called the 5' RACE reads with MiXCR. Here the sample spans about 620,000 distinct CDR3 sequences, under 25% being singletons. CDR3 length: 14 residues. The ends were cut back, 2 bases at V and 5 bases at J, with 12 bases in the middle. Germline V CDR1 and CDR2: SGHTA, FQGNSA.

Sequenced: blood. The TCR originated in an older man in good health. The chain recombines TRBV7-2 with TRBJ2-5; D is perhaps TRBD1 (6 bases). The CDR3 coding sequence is TGTGCCAGCAGCTTAAGACAGGTCCGGGAGACCCAGTACTTC. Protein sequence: CASSLRQVRETQYF.